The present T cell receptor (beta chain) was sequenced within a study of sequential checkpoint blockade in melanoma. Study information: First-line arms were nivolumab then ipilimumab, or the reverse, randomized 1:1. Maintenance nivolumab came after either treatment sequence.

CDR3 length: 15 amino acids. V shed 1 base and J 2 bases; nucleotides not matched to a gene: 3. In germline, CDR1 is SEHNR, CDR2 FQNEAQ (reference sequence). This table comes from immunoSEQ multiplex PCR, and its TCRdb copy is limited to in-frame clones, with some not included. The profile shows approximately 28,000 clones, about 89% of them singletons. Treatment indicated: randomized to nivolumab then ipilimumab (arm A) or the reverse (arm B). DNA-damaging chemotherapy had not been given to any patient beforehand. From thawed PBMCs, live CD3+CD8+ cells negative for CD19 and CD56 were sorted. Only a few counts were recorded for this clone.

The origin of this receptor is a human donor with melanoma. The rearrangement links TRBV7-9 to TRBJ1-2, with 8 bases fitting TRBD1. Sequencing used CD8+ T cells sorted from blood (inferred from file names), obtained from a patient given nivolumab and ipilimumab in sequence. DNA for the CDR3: TGTGCCAGCAGCTTAGTGGGACAGGTGAACTATGGCTACACCTTC. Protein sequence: CASSLVGQVNYGYTF.